Following are 27 T cell receptor beta chains from one sample sequenced in a study of blood T cell repertoires in COVID-19. TCRdb's copy holds only in-frame clones and misses some; the assay was immunoSEQ multiplex PCR. This table has over 110,000 clones, about 87% appearing once. The specimen sequenced was peripheral blood. Every receptor here comes from a human donor in a cohort sampled during active COVID-19.

The chain carries TRBV19 and TRBJ1-6; D is ambiguous. This CDR3 has 12 residues. Germline assignment: CDR1 LNHDA and CDR2 SQIVND (reference sequence). Deletions cut 4 bases from V and 6 bases from J, with 4 bases between. CDR3 region: CASSTINSPLHF. CDR3 nucleotides: TGTGCCAGTAGTACAATTAATTCACCCCTCCACTTT.

V and J are TRBV3-1 (or the pseudogene TRBV3-2) and TRBJ2-7; 12 bases align to TRBD2. Germline V gene sequence: CDR1 LGHDT, CDR2 YNNKEL (reference sequence). The CDR3 is 15 residues long. V lost 4 bases and J lost 6; bases outside the gene matches: 7. CDR3 in amino acids: CASSLKLAGGREQYF. CDR3 nucleotide sequence: TGTGCCAGCAGCCTAAAGCTAGCGGGGGGGCGCGAGCAGTACTTC.

DNA of the CDR3: TGTGCCAGCAGCTCCCTTGGGACACTAAACACCGGGGAGCTGTTTTTT. Its protein product is CASSSLGTLNTGELFF. The rearrangement links TRBV7-2 to TRBJ2-2, with D tentatively TRBD1 (6 bases). Trimming shortened V by 4 bases and J by 2 bases, and 14 bases separated the two germline ends. Germline V gene sequence: CDR1 SGHTA, CDR2 FQGNSA. This CDR3 has 16 residues.

The chain couples TRBV9 to TRBJ2-2; a weak D match, TRBD2 (7 bases). The CDR3 is made up of 16 amino acids. V gave up 3 bases and J gave up 4 bases, with 16 bases separating them. The germline V gene has CDR1 SGDLS and CDR2 YYNGEE. The CDR3 region is CASSAKGGGATGELFF. CDR3 DNA: TGTGCCAGCAGCGCGAAAGGCGGGGGCGCCACCGGGGAGCTGTTTTTT.

This chain connects TRBV6-6 to TRBJ2-5, with TRBD2 identical over 11 bases. Germline CDR1 and CDR2: MNHNY and SVGAGI (reference sequence). The CDR3 contains 16 residues. Trimming took 6 bases from V and 5 from J; bases not matched to a gene: 11. Here the CDR3 reads CASSSPSGGLTETQYF. Written as DNA, the CDR3 is TGTGCCAGCAGCTCCCCTAGCGGGGGGCTCACTGAGACCCAGTACTTC.

This chain connects TRBV9 to TRBJ2-1, with 12 bases aligning to TRBD2. The CDR3 spans 16 residues. The V segment lost 0 bases and the J segment 10 bases; nucleotides outside the gene matches: 8. Germline lookup yields CDR1 SGDLS and CDR2 YYNGEE. CDR3 sequence: CASSVEASGGAEEQFF. Written as DNA, the CDR3 is TGTGCCAGCAGCGTAGAGGCTAGCGGGGGGGCCGAGGAGCAGTTCTTC. The full variable domain, in which reference TRBV9 and TRBJ2-1 provide the parts outside the CDR3, is DSGVTQTPKHLITATGQRVTLRCSPRSGDLSVYWYQQSLDQGLQFLIQYYNGEERAKGNILERFSAQQFPDLHSELNLSSLELGDSALYFCASSVEASGGAEEQFFGPGTRLTVL.

The rearrangement joins TRBV3-1 (or the pseudogene TRBV3-2) to TRBJ2-7; tentative D call: TRBD1 (6 bases). CDR3 size: 14 residues. Germline-derived CDR1 and CDR2 are LGHDT and YNNKEL (reference sequence). V was pared by 4 bases and J by 3 bases, with 13 bases between. The CDR3 region has the DNA TGTGCCAGCAGCCGAACGACAGGCTTCTACGAGCAGTACTTC. This gives the protein CASSRTTGFYEQYF.

This chain joins TRBV19 and TRBJ2-3; 8 positions match TRBD1. J gave up 1 base and V 5 bases, and 5 bases lay outside the gene matches. The V gene's germline CDR1 is LNHDA and CDR2 SQIVND (reference sequence). The CDR3 totals 15 residues. CDR3 amino acids: CASSFPGQGTDTQYF. The CDR3 nucleotides read TGTGCCAGTAGTTTCCCGGGACAGGGCACAGATACGCAGTATTTT.

The V and J genes are TRBV20-1 and TRBJ2-3, with a tentative D call TRBD1 (6 bases). There are 15 residues in the CDR3. The V gene's germline CDR1 is DFQATT and CDR2 SNEGSKA (reference sequence). Deletions cut 5 bases from V and 1 base from J, with 16 bases between. The CDR3 coding sequence is TGCAGTGCTGGTGACAGGTTGATCGGCACAGATACGCAGTATTTT. This encodes CSAGDRLIGTDTQYF.

This chain links TRBV10-3 with TRBJ2-4; 7 bases line up with TRBD1. V was clipped by 10 bases and J by 0 bases; unmatched bases: 9. CDR3 length equals 15 residues. The germline V gene has CDR1 ENHRY and CDR2 SYGVKD. The CDR3, as DNA: TGTGCCACCGGGACAGAGACCTTAGCCAAAAACATTCAGTACTTC. Translation: CATGTETLAKNIQYF.

This CDR3 reads CAIRSQGAAYNEQFF. Written as DNA, the CDR3 is TGTGCCATCAGGTCACAGGGGGCGGCCTACAATGAGCAGTTCTTC. The V and J genes are TRBV10-3 and TRBJ2-1, with 9 nucleotides matching TRBD1. The germline V gene has CDR1 ENHRY and CDR2 SYGVKD. Losses at the gene ends were 6 bases for V and 2 bases for J; bases not matched to a gene: 5. The CDR3 totals 15 residues.

In the case of this clone: Other DNA sequences in the same sample also yield this CDR3. The CDR3 coding sequence is TGTGCCAGCAGCCCGACCGGGGGCACAGATACGCAGTATTTT. Encoded protein: CASSPTGGTDTQYF. J is TRBJ2-3 and V is TRBV7-3, with D possibly matching TRBD2 (5 bases). Deletions cut 5 bases from V and 1 base from J, with 10 bases between. Germline V gene data show CDR1 as SGHTA and CDR2 as FQGTGA. The CDR3 is 14 amino acids. The full variable domain, with the rest looked up from reference TRBV7-3 and TRBJ2-3, is GAGVSQTPSNKVTEKGKYVELRCDPISGHTALYWYRQSLGQGPEFLIYFQGTGAADDSGLPNDRFFAVRPEGSVSTLKIQRTERGDSAVYLCASSPTGGTDTQYFGPGTRLTVL.

V gene TRBV27 combines with J gene TRBJ2-7, with TRBD1 matching 9 bases. Looked up from germline, CDR1 is MNHEY and CDR2 is SMNVEV (reference sequence). The CDR3 runs 16 residues. J was trimmed by 0 bases and V by 5 bases; bases with no gene match: 8. CDR3 bases: TGTGCCAGCAGTCCAGACAGGGGGGCAAGCTCCTACGAGCAGTACTTC. Its translation is CASSPDRGASSYEQYF.

CDR3 in DNA: TGTGCCAGCAGGTTCGGACAGTCCCGGAGCACAGATACGCAGTATTTT. Protein: CASRFGQSRSTDTQYF. This sequence joins TRBV5-6 and TRBJ2-3; TRBD1 might be the D (6 bases). V gave up 5 bases and J gave up 0 bases, with 16 bases separating them. Germline CDR1 reads SGHDT; CDR2 reads YYEEEE. This CDR3 spans 16 amino acids.

The chain carries TRBV5-1 and TRBJ2-5, with TRBD1 matching 7 bases. The V gene end was trimmed by 4 bases and the J gene end by 3 bases; junction bases not matched to a gene: 3. This CDR3 contains 13 residues. From germline, CDR1 is SGHRS and CDR2 YFSETQ. The CDR3 reads CASSGGQKETQYF. Here the CDR3 DNA reads TGCGCCAGCAGCGGGGGACAGAAAGAGACCCAGTACTTC.

The rearrangement uses TRBV5-5 and TRBJ2-5; possibly TRBD2 for D (5 bases). Germline CDR1 reads SGHKS; CDR2 reads YYEKEE (reference sequence). This CDR3 is built from 13 residues. Trimming left V 2 bases short and J 5 bases short, with 10 bases between. The CDR3 protein is CASSLGGSETQYF. The CDR3 region has the DNA TGTGCCAGCAGCTTAGGCGGGTCCGAGACCCAGTACTTC.

The rearrangement joins TRBV5-8 to TRBJ1-1; D is perhaps TRBD1 (5 bases). Trimming stripped 4 bases from V and 1 base from J, with 8 bases between. The CDR3 sequence is 13 residues long. Germline V gene sequence: CDR1 SGHTS, CDR2 YDEGEE. The CDR3: CASSPRENTEAFF. The CDR3, as DNA: TGTGCCAGCAGCCCCAGGGAGAACACTGAAGCTTTCTTT.

The CDR3 sequence: CASSGDRRDIQYF. For the CDR3, the DNA is TGTGCCAGCAGTGGGGACCGGAGGGACATTCAGTACTTC. V and J are TRBV27 and TRBJ2-4, with D maybe TRBD2 (6 bases). Germline V gene sequence: CDR1 MNHEY, CDR2 SMNVEV (reference sequence). CDR3 length: 13 residues. V lost 5 bases and J 8 bases, leaving 13 bases between the germline ends.

The chain couples TRBV5-1 to TRBJ2-5, with D hard to call. V lost 0 bases, J lost 1 base, and 7 bases lay in between. There are 14 residues in the CDR3. CDR1 is SGHRS and CDR2 is YFSETQ in the germline V gene. CDR3 sequence (DNA): TGCGCCAGCAGCTTGGAACAGCCCCAAGAGACCCAGTACTTC. This encodes CASSLEQPQETQYF.

The chain couples TRBV18 to TRBJ1-4, with D perhaps TRBD1 (6 bases). The germline V gene has CDR1 KGHSH and CDR2 LQKENI. The CDR3 is 16 residues long. The V end lost 4 bases, the J end lost 0 bases, and 12 bases lay between the germline ends. As DNA, the CDR3 is TGTGCCAGCTCACGCGTCTCAGGGGCAACTAATGAAAAACTGTTTTTT. Amino acids: CASSRVSGATNEKLFF.

The table lists this clone with a count of one. This chain uses TRBV5-4 with TRBJ1-1, with D perhaps matching TRBD1 (5 bases). Germline V CDR1 and CDR2: SGHNT, YYREEE (reference sequence). This CDR3 region has 15 residues. Trimming took 0 bases from V and 7 from J, leaving 16 bases between them. The CDR3 nucleotides read TGTGCCAGCAGCTTGGGGGGGAGGGGAATTAATGAAGCTTTCTTT. Translated, it gives CASSLGGRGINEAFF. Together with reference TRBV5-4 and TRBJ1-1, the CDR3 gives the full variable domain: ETGVTQSPTHLIKTRGQQVTLRCSSQSGHNTVSWYQQALGQGPQFIFQYYREEENGRGNFPPRFSGLQFPNYSSELNVNALELDDSALYLCASSLGGRGINEAFFGQGTRLTVV.

The chain combines TRBV6-5 with TRBJ2-5, with 9 nucleotides matching TRBD1. The V and J ends lost 6 bases and 4 bases, in that order; junction bases with no gene match: 9. The CDR3 runs 15 residues. Germline V lookup: CDR1 MNHEY, CDR2 SVGAGI. Here the CDR3 reads CASRTPGQGAETQYF. The DNA for the CDR3 is TGTGCCAGCAGGACCCCGGGACAGGGCGCAGAGACCCAGTACTTC.

CDR3 region: CASSEFRSPYEQYF. The CDR3 region has the DNA TGTGCCAGCAGTGAGTTTCGGAGTCCCTACGAGCAGTACTTC. The chain recombines TRBV6-4 with TRBJ2-7; D gene ambiguous. Germline lookup yields CDR1 MRHNA and CDR2 SNTAGT. The CDR3 length is 14 residues. V dropped 3 bases and J dropped 2 bases, with 11 bases sitting between them.

This chain joins TRBV7-3 and TRBJ2-5, with D uncertain. Germline values: CDR1 SGHTA, CDR2 FQGTGA. With 1 base removed from V and 1 base from J, the gap between germline ends came to 10 bases. There are 15 residues in the CDR3. The CDR3 DNA reads as TGTGCCAGCAGCTTAATAGGTAGAGGCCAAGAGACCCAGTACTTC. As protein: CASSLIGRGQETQYF.

This CDR3 reads CASSVTTGGTGELFF. CDR3 nucleotide sequence: TGTGCCAGCAGCGTTACCACGGGGGGCACCGGGGAGCTGTTTTTT. The gene calls are TRBV9 and TRBJ2-2, with TRBD2 matching over 7 bases. CDR3 length equals 15 residues. Germline-derived CDR1 and CDR2 are SGDLS and YYNGEE. The trim removed 2 bases at V and 4 bases at J, leaving 5 bases unmatched.

This CDR3 reads CASSGRGLNTGELFF. The CDR3 DNA reads TGTGCCAGCAGCGGACGGGGTCTAAACACCGGGGAGCTGTTTTTT. The rearrangement uses TRBV9 and TRBJ2-2, with D possibly matching TRBD2 (5 bases). The germline V gene has CDR1 SGDLS and CDR2 YYNGEE. The CDR3 runs to 15 residues. V was shortened by 3 bases and J by 2 bases, with 11 bases between the two germline ends.

In its sample, this clone was seen once. This chain joins TRBV18 and TRBJ2-3; 9 bases align to TRBD1. This CDR3 region has 17 residues. V was pared by 3 bases and J by 2 bases, with 9 bases of the junction left unmatched. CDR1 and CDR2 (germline): KGHSH, LQKENI. The chain's CDR3 is CASSPLPGQGYTDTQYF. DNA of the CDR3: TGTGCCAGCTCACCCCTCCCGGGACAGGGCTACACAGATACGCAGTATTTT.